This T cell receptor beta chain was sequenced for a study of CD8+CD57+ T cells in acquired aplastic anemia. About the research overall: An average of roughly 3 ug of DNA was obtained from sorted CD4+ and CD8+ cells. Researchers reported that healthy donors averaged about 9.8 million reads for CD4+ cells. General study findings and limits: Significant differences in CD8+ Simpson's diversity were not observed between patients and controls. Patients and controls shared over 25 CD8+ CDR3 sequences, highly expressed in patients.

Turning to this clonotype: What it binds is unknown.

Germline V gene lookup returns CDR1 LNHDA and CDR2 SQIVND (reference sequence). V dropped 7 bases and J dropped 3 bases, with 19 bases sitting between them. The CDR3 spans 15 residues. TCR beta VDJ and CDR3 were profiled, and genomic DNA was the template. TCRdb recomputed calls from the reads with MiXCR, one row per CDR3 protein. The table includes about 190,000 distinct CDR3 sequences, around 50% detected once. Sample: sorted CD4+, CD8+, or CD8+CD57+ T cells (not recorded which) from PBMCs. The gene calls are TRBV19 and TRBJ2-7, with D tentatively TRBD1 (6 bases). This TCR was recovered from a human donor in good health, serving as a control. This chain's CDR3 is CASMGAQGPYYEQYF. CDR3 DNA sequence: TGTGCCAGTATGGGGGCCCAGGGTCCCTACTACGAGCAGTACTTC. Drawing the rest from reference TRBV19 and TRBJ2-7, the complete variable domain is DGGITQSPKYLFRKEGQNVTLSCEQNLNHDAMYWYRQDPGQGLRLIYYSQIVNDFQKGDIAEGYSVSREKKESFPLTVTSAQKNPTAFYLCASMGAQGPYYEQYFGPGTRLTVT.